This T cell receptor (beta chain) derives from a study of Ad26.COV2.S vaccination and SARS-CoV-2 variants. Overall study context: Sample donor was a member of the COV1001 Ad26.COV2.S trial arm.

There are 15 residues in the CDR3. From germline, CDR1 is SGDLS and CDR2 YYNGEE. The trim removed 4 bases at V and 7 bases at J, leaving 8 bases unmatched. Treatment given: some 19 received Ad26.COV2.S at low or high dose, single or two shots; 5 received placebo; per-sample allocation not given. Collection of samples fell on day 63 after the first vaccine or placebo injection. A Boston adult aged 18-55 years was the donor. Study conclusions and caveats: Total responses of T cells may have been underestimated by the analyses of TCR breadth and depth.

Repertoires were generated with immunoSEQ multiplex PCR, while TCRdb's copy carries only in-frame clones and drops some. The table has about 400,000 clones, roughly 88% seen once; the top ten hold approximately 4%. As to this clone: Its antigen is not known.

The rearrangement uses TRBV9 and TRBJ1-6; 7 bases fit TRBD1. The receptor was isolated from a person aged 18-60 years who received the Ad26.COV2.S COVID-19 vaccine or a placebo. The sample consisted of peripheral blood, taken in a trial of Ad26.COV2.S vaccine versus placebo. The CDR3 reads CASSLQTGMNSPLHF. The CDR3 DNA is TGTGCCAGCAGCCTTCAGACAGGGATGAATTCACCCCTCCACTTT. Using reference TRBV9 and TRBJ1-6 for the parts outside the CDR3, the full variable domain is DSGVTQTPKHLITATGQRVTLRCSPRSGDLSVYWYQQSLDQGLQFLIQYYNGEERAKGNILERFSAQQFPDLHSELNLSSLELGDSALYFCASSLQTGMNSPLHFGNGTRLTVT.